This T cell receptor (beta chain) was observed in a study of T cells in tuberculosis. The data were produced by immunoSEQ multiplex PCR, yet TCRdb's version contains in-frame clones alone and is incomplete. The repertoire includes fewer than 40,000 clones, around 95% of them detected once, and 2.4% sits in the top ten. This CDR3 contains 15 residues. The trim removed 4 bases at V and 0 bases at J, leaving 3 bases unmatched. CDR1 is MNHNS, CDR2 SASEGT, per germline. This TCR was recovered from a donor aged 10-30 years with latent tuberculosis or without tuberculosis infection. The V and J genes are TRBV6-1 and TRBJ1-2, with TRBD1 identical over 9 bases. The sequenced sample consisted of PBMCs. CDR3 sequence: CASSGGTGTNYGYTF. The CDR3 DNA reads as TGTGCCAGCAGTGGGGGGACAGGGACTAACTATGGCTACACCTTC.